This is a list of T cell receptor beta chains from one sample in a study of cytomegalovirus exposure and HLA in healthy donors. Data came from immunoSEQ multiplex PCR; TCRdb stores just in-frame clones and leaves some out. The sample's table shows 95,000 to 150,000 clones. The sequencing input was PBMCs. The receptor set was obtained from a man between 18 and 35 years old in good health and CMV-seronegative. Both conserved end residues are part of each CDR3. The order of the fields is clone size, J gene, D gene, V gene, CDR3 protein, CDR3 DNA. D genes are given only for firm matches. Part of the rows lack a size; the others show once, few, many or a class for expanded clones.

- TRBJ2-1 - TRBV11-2 CASSLGLRNEQFF TGTGCCAGCAGCTTAGGTCTCCGCAATGAGCAGTTCTTC
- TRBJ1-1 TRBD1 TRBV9 CASSARDRGYGTEAFF TGTGCCAGCAGCGCCCGGGACAGGGGGTACGGCACTGAAGCTTTCTTT
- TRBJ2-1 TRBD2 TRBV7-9 CASSLGSGRANEQFF TGTGCCAGCAGCTTAGGTAGCGGGAGGGCCAATGAGCAGTTCTTC
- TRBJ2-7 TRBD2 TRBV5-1 CASSLGLAGGYEQYF TGCGCCAGCAGCTTGGGACTAGCGGGAGGATATGAGCAGTACTTC
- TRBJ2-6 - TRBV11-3 CASSVTGTGANVLTF TGTGCCAGCAGCGTAACAGGGACGGGGGCCAACGTCCTGACTTTC
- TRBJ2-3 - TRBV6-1 CASSVRERGTDTQYF TGTGCCAGCAGTGTGAGGGAGCGGGGCACAGATACGCAGTATTTT
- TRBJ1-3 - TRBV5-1 CASSLERGTGNTIYF TGCGCCAGCAGCTTGGAGCGGGGGACTGGAAACACCATATATTTT
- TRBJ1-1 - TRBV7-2 CASSLSRGIGEAFF TGTGCCAGCAGCCTTTCGAGGGGGATTGGTGAAGCTTTCTTT
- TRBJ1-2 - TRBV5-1 CASSLGYGTLANGYTF TGCGCCAGCAGCTTGGGGTATGGGACTTTGGCTAATGGCTACACCTTC
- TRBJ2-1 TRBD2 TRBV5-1 CASSLPRGTSGVYNEQFF TGCGCCAGCAGCTTACCCCGGGGGACTAGCGGAGTTTACAATGAGCAGTTCTTC
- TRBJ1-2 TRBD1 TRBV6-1 CASTSLRQGISGYTF TGTGCCAGTACCTCTCTGAGACAGGGGATCTCTGGCTACACCTTC
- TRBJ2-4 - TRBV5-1 CASSLGSENLAKNIQYF TGCGCCAGCAGCTTGGGCTCCGAGAACTTAGCCAAAAACATTCAGTACTTC
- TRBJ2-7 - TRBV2 CASSETGYEQYF TGTGCCAGCAGTGAGACGGGCTACGAGCAGTACTTC
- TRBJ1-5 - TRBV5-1 CASSSGLDQPQHF TGCGCCAGCAGCTCAGGACTGGATCAGCCCCAGCATTTT
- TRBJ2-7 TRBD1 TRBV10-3 CAISPGQSSYEQYF TGTGCCATCAGTCCGGGACAGAGCTCCTACGAGCAGTACTTC
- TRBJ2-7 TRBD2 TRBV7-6 CASSLGASGSSNEQYF TGTGCCAGCAGCTTAGGGGCTAGCGGGAGTAGCAACGAGCAGTACTTC
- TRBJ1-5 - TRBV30 CALGGGNQPQHF TGTGCCTTAGGGGGGGGGAATCAGCCCCAGCATTTT
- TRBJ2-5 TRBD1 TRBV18 CASSPGTAQETQYF TGTGCCAGCTCGCCCGGGACAGCGCAAGAGACCCAGTACTTC
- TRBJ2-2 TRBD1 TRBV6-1 CASSADWDSDNTGELFF TGTGCCAGCAGTGCCGACTGGGACAGCGATAACACCGGGGAGCTGTTTTTT
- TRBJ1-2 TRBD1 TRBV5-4 CASSWEGAGDRGRNSYGYTF TGTGCCAGCAGCTGGGAGGGGGCCGGGGACAGGGGGCGTAATAGCTATGGCTACACCTTC
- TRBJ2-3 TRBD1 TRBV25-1 CASRGQGADTQYF TGTGCCAGCAGAGGACAGGGGGCAGATACGCAGTATTTT
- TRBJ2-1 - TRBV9 CASSVASYNEQFF TGTGCCAGCAGCGTAGCTTCCTACAATGAGCAGTTCTTC
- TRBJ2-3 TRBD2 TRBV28 CASTHLGRGAADTQYF TGTGCCAGCACCCACCTCGGGCGGGGGGCCGCAGATACGCAGTATTTT
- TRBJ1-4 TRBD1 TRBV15 CATSSAGTDEKLFF TGTGCCACCAGCAGTGCCGGGACAGACGAAAAACTGTTTTTT
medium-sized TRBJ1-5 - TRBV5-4 CASSSGGNQPQHF TGTGCCAGCAGCTCAGGGGGCAATCAGCCCCAGCATTTT
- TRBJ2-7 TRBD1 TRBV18 CASSPMIRGQNEQYF TGTGCCAGCTCACCAATGATAAGGGGGCAAAACGAGCAGTACTTC
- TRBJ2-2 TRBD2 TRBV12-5 CASGSTSGPRPNTGELFF TGTGCTAGTGGTTCAACTAGCGGGCCTAGACCCAACACCGGGGAGCTGTTTTTT
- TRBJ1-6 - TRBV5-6 CASYGQTYNSPLHF TGTGCCAGCTATGGACAGACCTATAATTCACCCCTCCACTTT
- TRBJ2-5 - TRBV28 CASRLSSRRFQETQYF TGTGCCAGCAGACTTTCTAGCAGAAGGTTTCAAGAGACCCAGTACTTC
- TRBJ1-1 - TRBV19 CASSMMVGREAFF TGTGCCAGTAGTATGATGGTGGGCCGGGAAGCTTTCTTT
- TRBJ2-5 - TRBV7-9 CASSLAQRQETQYF TGTGCCAGCAGCTTAGCCCAGCGTCAGGAGACCCAGTACTTC
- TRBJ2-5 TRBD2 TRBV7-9 CASSPRGLANQETQYF TGTGCCAGCAGCCCGCGTGGACTAGCGAACCAAGAGACCCAGTACTTC
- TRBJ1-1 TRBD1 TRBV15 CATSRVGQLQGKTEAFF TGTGCCACCAGCAGAGTGGGTCAATTACAGGGGAAGACTGAAGCTTTCTTT
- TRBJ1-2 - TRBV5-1 CASSALQGVGYTF TGCGCCAGCAGCGCACTACAGGGTGTCGGCTACACCTTC
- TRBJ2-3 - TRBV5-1 CASSLEPSGTDTQYF TGCGCCAGCAGCTTGGAACCTAGCGGCACAGATACGCAGTATTTT
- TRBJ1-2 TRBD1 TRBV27 CASSPRTGNGYTF TGTGCCAGCAGTCCGAGGACAGGGAATGGCTACACCTTC
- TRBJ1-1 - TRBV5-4 CASSLERLGTEAFF TGTGCCAGCAGCTTGGAACGACTTGGCACTGAAGCTTTCTTT
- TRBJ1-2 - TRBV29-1 CSVQGIGDYGYTF TGCAGCGTTCAAGGGATTGGAGACTATGGCTACACCTTC
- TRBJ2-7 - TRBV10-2 CASSVALVQYEQYF TGCGCCAGCAGTGTGGCGTTGGTACAGTACGAGCAGTACTTC
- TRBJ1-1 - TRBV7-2 CASSRWGQGLGNTEAFF TGTGCCAGCAGCCGATGGGGGCAAGGGTTAGGGAACACTGAAGCTTTCTTT
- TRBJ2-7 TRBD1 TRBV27 CASTDRGASYEQYF TGTGCCAGCACCGACAGGGGTGCGTCCTACGAGCAGTACTTC
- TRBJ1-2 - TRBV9 CASSVGAAGVGYTF TGTGCCAGCAGCGTGGGGGCAGCGGGGGTTGGCTACACCTTC
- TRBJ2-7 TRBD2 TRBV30 CAWSVLLAGYEQYF TGTGCCTGGAGTGTCCTACTAGCGGGCTACGAGCAGTACTTC
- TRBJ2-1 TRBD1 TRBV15 CATKRAGTGADEQFF TGTGCCACCAAACGGGCCGGGACAGGGGCGGATGAGCAGTTCTTC
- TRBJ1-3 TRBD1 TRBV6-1 CASSESPGTGGGNTIYF TGTGCCAGCAGTGAATCCCCGGGGACAGGGGGTGGAAACACCATATATTTT
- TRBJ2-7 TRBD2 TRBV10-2 CASSRTSGDYEQYF TGCGCCAGCAGTAGGACTAGCGGAGACTACGAGCAGTACTTC
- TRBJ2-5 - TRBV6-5 CASSSGLWGAETQYF TGTGCCAGCAGTTCGGGCCTTTGGGGAGCCGAGACCCAGTACTTC
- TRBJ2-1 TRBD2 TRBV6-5 CASSWTSGGYNEQFF TGTGCCAGCAGTTGGACTAGCGGGGGTTACAATGAGCAGTTCTTC
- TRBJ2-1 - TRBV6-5 CASSFRSVQFF TGTGCCAGCAGTTTCCGGAGTGTGCAGTTCTTC
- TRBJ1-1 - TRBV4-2 CASSQGTMPREAEAFF TGTGCCAGCAGCCAAGGGACTATGCCCCGGGAGGCTGAAGCTTTCTTT
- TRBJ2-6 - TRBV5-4 CASNGGGGVSGANVLTF TGTGCCAGCAACGGGGGAGGTGGGGTCTCTGGGGCCAACGTCCTGACTTTC
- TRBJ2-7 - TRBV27 CASKEVGPTYEQYF TGTGCCAGCAAAGAGGTGGGGCCAACCTACGAGCAGTACTTC
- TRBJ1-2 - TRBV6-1 CASSEAQIRVGLYGYTF TGTGCCAGCAGTGAAGCGCAAATAAGGGTAGGACTCTATGGCTACACCTTC
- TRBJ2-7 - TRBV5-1 CASSGQSYEQYF TGCGCCAGCAGTGGACAGTCCTACGAGCAGTACTTC
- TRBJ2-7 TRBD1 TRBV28 CASTPWGQGYSYEQYF TGTGCCAGCACCCCGTGGGGACAGGGTTACTCCTACGAGCAGTACTTC
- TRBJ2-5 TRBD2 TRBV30 CAWGEGSQQQETQYF TGTGCCTGGGGGGAGGGGAGTCAGCAACAAGAGACCCAGTACTTC
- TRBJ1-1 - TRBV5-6 CASSSEREEYTEAFF TGTGCCAGCAGCTCCGAAAGGGAGGAATACACTGAAGCTTTCTTT
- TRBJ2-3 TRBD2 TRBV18 CASSRTSGSETDTQYF TGTGCCAGCTCCCGGACTAGCGGGAGTGAGACAGATACGCAGTATTTT
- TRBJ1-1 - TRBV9 CASSVTGMNTEAFF TGTGCCAGCAGCGTTACAGGGATGAACACTGAAGCTTTCTTT